This TCR beta chain originates from a study of spatial heterogeneity in lung cancer. Study-level background: For tumor regions, TCR transcript counts showed a strong correlation with a T cell module score derived from matched bulk RNA-seq. Raw reads showed each unique TCR and UMI combination turning up more than ten times on average. Overall study results and limits: Tracking of tumor mutation counts was seen in expanded intratumoral alpha and beta TCR counts.

TCR cDNA molecules each had a unique molecular identifier. From the 5' RACE reads, TCRdb called clonotypes with MiXCR, one entry per CDR3 protein. The table lists 950 to 1,500 distinct CDR3 sequences, about a sixth of them singletons. By sample share, this clonotype is medium-sized. Its antigen is not known. Time point of the sample: sample taken at primary tumor resection. Whole RNA obtained from tumor, nontumor lung or frozen PBMC underwent sequencing without sorting. Between the trimmed V and J ends, which lost 3 bases and 2 bases, there was a span of 7 bases. Germline V gives CDR1 SEHNR, CDR2 FQNEAQ (reference sequence). The CDR3 covers 13 residues.

The sample was lung tumor tissue, taken at surgery. This rearrangement joins TRBV7-9 to TRBJ2-5, with D unresolved. This receptor was obtained from a male donor with early-stage non-small cell lung cancer. The CDR3 loop reads CASSLGGQETQYF. Written as DNA, the CDR3 is TGTGCCAGCAGCTTGGGCGGACAAGAGACCCAGTACTTC.